These 27 T cell receptor beta chains came from one sample sequenced in a study of T cell responses to AZD1222 COVID-19 vaccine. TCRdb's table, derived via immunoSEQ multiplex PCR, lists solely in-frame clones and lacks some. The table records 110,000 or so clones, around nine tenths of them present only once. The sample consisted of peripheral blood, taken 28 days after the second AZD1222 dose. The receptor source for this set is an adult who received the AZD1222 COVID-19 vaccine.

V and J are TRBV5-4 and TRBJ1-4; TRBD1 aligns across 7 bases. The CDR3 totals 15 residues. The V gene's germline CDR1 is SGHNT and CDR2 YYREEE (reference sequence). V shed 1 base, J shed 8 bases, and the junction held 8 bases outside the gene matches. As DNA, the CDR3 is TGTGCCAGCAGCTTGCCAACAGGGGTGAAGGAAAAACTGTTTTTT. Protein sequence: CASSLPTGVKEKLFF.

The rearrangement joins TRBV29-1 to TRBJ1-1, with D perhaps TRBD1 (5 bases). Deletions cut 0 bases from V and 0 bases from J, with 8 bases between. The CDR3 has 14 amino acids. Germline assignment: CDR1 SQVTM and CDR2 ANQGSEA. CDR3 DNA: TGCAGCGTTGAAGAGGCAGGGCTGAACACTGAAGCTTTCTTT. Translated: CSVEEAGLNTEAFF.

Only one count was recorded for this clone. V gene TRBV9 combines with J gene TRBJ2-2; D gene uncertain. Trimming removed 4 bases from V and 6 bases from J, with 4 bases in between. The V gene's germline CDR1 is SGDLS and CDR2 YYNGEE. The CDR3 spans 11 residues. CDR3 nucleotide sequence: TGTGCCAGCAGCTTAGCCGGGGAGCTGTTTTTT. Encoded protein: CASSLAGELFF.

This clone was recorded only once. This chain connects TRBV6-5 to TRBJ2-3; 8 bases align to TRBD2. Germline CDR1 and CDR2: MNHEY and SVGAGI. The CDR3 is 15 residues long. V trimming: 6 bases; J trimming: 2 bases; junction bases outside the gene matches: 7. The CDR3 reads CASSRGLENTDTQYF. The DNA of the CDR3 is TGTGCCAGCAGCCGGGGACTAGAAAACACAGATACGCAGTATTTT.

The rearrangement joins TRBV19 to TRBJ2-7; 13 nucleotides match TRBD2. Looked up from germline, CDR1 is LNHDA and CDR2 is SQIVND (reference sequence). The CDR3 has 17 amino acids. V was clipped by 11 bases and J by 0 bases; unmatched bases: 13. The CDR3 DNA follows: TGTGCCTCCCGGACTAGCGGGAGTTTGAGGAGCTCCTACGAGCAGTACTTC. It specifies CASRTSGSLRSSYEQYF.

For the CDR3, the DNA is TGTGCCAGCAGCCCACCTCAAGCAGGGGGCGGCTACGGCTACACCTTC. Its translation: CASSPPQAGGGYGYTF. J is TRBJ1-2 and V is TRBV11-3, with TRBD1 identical over 8 bases. With 5 bases clipped from V and 8 bases from J, the junction kept 16 bases outside the gene matches. The germline gives CDR1 SGHNT, CDR2 YENEEA. The CDR3 runs to 16 residues.

CDR3 DNA sequence: TGTGCCAGCAGCTTGGCCCTGGACAGCTCTGGAAACACCATATATTTT. It is translated as CASSLALDSSGNTIYF. This chain connects TRBV5-6 to TRBJ1-3, with a tentative D call TRBD1 (6 bases). Germline lookup yields CDR1 SGHDT and CDR2 YYEEEE. The CDR3 has 16 amino acids. V gave up 0 bases and J gave up 0 bases, with 10 bases separating them.

The J gene is TRBJ2-5, the V gene TRBV5-1; 8 positions agree with TRBD2. Per the germline V gene, CDR1 is SGHRS and CDR2 is YFSETQ. Trimming took 0 bases from V and 2 from J; bases not matched to a gene: 0. This CDR3 is built from 14 residues. CDR3 region: CASSLGGGQETQYF. CDR3 in DNA: TGCGCCAGCAGCTTGGGCGGGGGGCAAGAGACCCAGTACTTC.

The rearrangement uses TRBV25-1 and TRBJ2-1; D is unclear. V lost 2 bases and J lost 4, with 6 bases in between. This CDR3 has 13 amino acids. The germline V gene encodes CDR1 MGHDK and CDR2 SYGVNS. In nucleotides, the CDR3 is TGTGCCAGCAGTGAACTGGGATACAATGAGCAGTTCTTC. Protein sequence: CASSELGYNEQFF.

This chain links TRBV27 with TRBJ2-1, with 11 positions matching TRBD1. With 5 bases clipped from V and 3 bases from J, the junction kept 9 bases outside the gene matches. Per the germline V gene, CDR1 is MNHEY and CDR2 is SMNVEV (reference sequence). The CDR3 sequence is 17 residues long. Here the CDR3 DNA reads TGTGCCAGCAGTGTATATAGTGGGACAGGGGGCTACAATGAGCAGTTCTTC. It is translated as CASSVYSGTGGYNEQFF.

DNA of the CDR3: TGCGCCAGCAGCTTGGCCCTAGCGGGGACGGACTCCTACGAGCAGTACTTC. As protein: CASSLALAGTDSYEQYF. This chain joins TRBV5-1 and TRBJ2-7; 9 positions agree with TRBD2. V trimming: 0 bases; J trimming: 0 bases; junction bases outside the gene matches: 7. Germline V gives CDR1 SGHRS, CDR2 YFSETQ. This CDR3 spans 17 amino acids.

The chain links TRBV28 to TRBJ2-7; D is possibly TRBD1 (6 bases). The CDR3 totals 13 residues. CDR1 MDHEN and CDR2 SYDVKM come from the germline V gene. The germline V and J ends were trimmed by 5 bases and 6 bases, with 14 bases remaining between them. This CDR3 reads CASSLKYRVEQYF. CDR3 nucleotide sequence: TGTGCCAGCAGTCTGAAATACAGGGTCGAGCAGTACTTC.

The chain is built from TRBV4-2 and TRBJ1-3; unclear D gene. V was shortened by 6 bases and J by 8 bases, with 8 bases between the two germline ends. The CDR3 has 11 residues. CDR1 is LGHNA and CDR2 is YNFKEQ in the germline V gene. DNA of the CDR3: TGTGCCAGCAGGACCTGGGACACCATATATTTT. It specifies CASRTWDTIYF.

The gene calls are TRBV5-4 and TRBJ2-1; 8 bases are a match to TRBD2. Unmatched junction bases numbered 7, after V lost 1 base and J lost 7 bases. The CDR3 has 15 amino acids. The germline V gene encodes CDR1 SGHNT and CDR2 YYREEE (reference sequence). The chain's CDR3 is CASSLPSGSFNEQFF. CDR3 coding DNA: TGTGCCAGCAGCTTGCCGAGCGGGAGTTTTAATGAGCAGTTCTTC.

The chain recombines TRBV27 with TRBJ1-3; the D is unclear. The CDR3 is made up of 16 amino acids. V was shortened by 0 bases and J by 2 bases, with 11 bases between the two germline ends. The germline CDR1 and CDR2 sequences are MNHEY and SMNVEV (reference sequence). The CDR3 nucleotides read TGTGCCAGCAGTTTATCTAGGGCGAGGGCTGGAAACACCATATATTTT. As protein: CASSLSRARAGNTIYF.

The table lists this clone with a count of one. V usage is TRBV11-3 and J usage is TRBJ1-2; D remains ambiguous. CDR1 and CDR2 from the germline V gene are SGHNT and YENEEA. The length of the CDR3 is 11 residues. V gave up 6 bases and J gave up 0 bases, with 2 bases separating them. CDR3 nucleotides: TGTGCCAGCAGTTCTAACTATGGCTACACCTTC. Its translation is CASSSNYGYTF.

This sequence joins TRBV24-1 and TRBJ2-2, with D uncertain. V gave up 6 bases and J gave up 0 bases, with 7 bases separating them. The CDR3 totals 14 residues. From germline, CDR1 is KGHDR and CDR2 SFDVKD. In nucleotides, the CDR3 is TGTGCCACCAGTCGTCTACCGAACACCGGGGAGCTGTTTTTT. Translation: CATSRLPNTGELFF.

This chain joins TRBV18 and TRBJ1-4; D is perhaps TRBD1 (5 bases). Germline assignment: CDR1 KGHSH and CDR2 LQKENI. Trimming took 3 bases from V and 1 from J, leaving 9 bases between them. The CDR3 is 15 amino acids. CDR3: CASSPNDRTNEKLFF. CDR3 nucleotide sequence: TGTGCCAGCTCACCTAACGACAGAACTAATGAAAAACTGTTTTTT.

The chain recombines TRBV7-3 with TRBJ2-7; 11 nucleotides line up with TRBD1. The CDR3 length is 13 residues. Unmatched junction bases numbered 2, after V lost 4 bases and J lost 6 bases. Germline lookup yields CDR1 SGHTA and CDR2 FQGTGA. The CDR3 sequence is CASSSGQGVEQYF. CDR3 DNA sequence: TGTGCCAGCAGCTCGGGACAGGGGGTCGAGCAGTACTTC.

V gene TRBV14 combines with J gene TRBJ1-2; weak D call: TRBD1 (5 bases). V was shortened by 5 bases and J by 1 base, with 8 bases between the two germline ends. CDR3 length equals 13 residues. Germline loops: CDR1 SGHDN, CDR2 FVKESK. CDR3 protein: CASSDSNNYGYTF. The CDR3 DNA sequence: TGTGCCAGCAGCGACAGCAATAACTATGGCTACACCTTC.

There are a few counts of this clone. The same CDR3 also results from other DNA sequences found in this sample. The rearrangement links TRBV12-5 to TRBJ1-6; perhaps TRBD1 as D (5 bases). This CDR3 comprises 14 residues. With 4 bases removed from V and 6 bases from J, the gap between germline ends came to 10 bases. The V gene's germline CDR1 is LGHNT and CDR2 FRNRAP. The DNA for the CDR3 is TGTGCTAGTGGTTCGACAGTGCCTAATTCACCCCTCCACTTT. It yields the protein CASGSTVPNSPLHF.

This chain joins TRBV4-3 and TRBJ2-7, with 7 bases matching TRBD2. The V gene's germline CDR1 is LGHNA and CDR2 YSLEER. Losses at the gene ends were 0 bases for V and 3 bases for J; bases not matched to a gene: 8. The CDR3 loop spans 16 amino acids. CDR3 region: CASSQDRLADGYEQYF. In DNA, the CDR3 is TGCGCCAGCAGCCAAGATAGGCTAGCGGATGGCTACGAGCAGTACTTC.

The chain links TRBV27 to TRBJ1-2, with TRBD1 as a possible D gene (5 bases). V was clipped by 6 bases and J by 5 bases, with 16 bases between them. This CDR3 comprises 14 residues. CDR1 is MNHEY and CDR2 is SMNVEV in the germline V gene (reference sequence). CDR3 nucleotide sequence: TGTGCCAGCAGCCCAGGGCACCGCCTTTATGGCTACACCTTC. It codes for CASSPGHRLYGYTF.

V gene TRBV9 combines with J gene TRBJ2-1; either TRBD1 or TRBD2 may fit D (5 bases each). There are 16 residues in the CDR3. Germline-derived CDR1 and CDR2 are SGDLS and YYNGEE. Trimming stripped 2 bases from V and 0 bases from J, with 12 bases between. This chain's CDR3 is CASSVSGRSSYNEQFF. CDR3 nucleotide sequence: TGTGCCAGCAGCGTTTCGGGACGGAGCTCCTACAATGAGCAGTTCTTC.

V and J are TRBV19 and TRBJ2-5; 7 positions match TRBD2. The CDR3 totals 15 residues. J was trimmed by 2 bases and V by 5 bases; bases with no gene match: 8. Germline loops: CDR1 LNHDA, CDR2 SQIVND (reference sequence). As DNA, the CDR3 is TGTGCCAGTAGTCGCAGCGGGGCGGGTCAAGAGACCCAGTACTTC. Translating gives CASSRSGAGQETQYF.

This chain uses TRBV10-1 with TRBJ2-1, with TRBD1 matching 7 bases. The trim removed 0 bases at V and 8 bases at J, leaving 16 bases unmatched. The CDR3 sequence is 18 residues long. CDR1 is WNHNN, CDR2 SYGVQD, per germline (reference sequence). This CDR3 reads CASSESSSRGPATHEQFF. The CDR3 nucleotides read TGCGCCAGCAGTGAGTCTAGTTCGAGGGGGCCGGCCACCCATGAGCAGTTCTTC.

This chain connects TRBV6-2 or TRBV6-3 to TRBJ1-1; D is unclear. The V end was cut by 4 bases, the J end by 3 bases, with 12 bases between. The CDR3 sequence is 14 residues long. Germline values: CDR1 MNHEY, CDR2 SVGEGT. CDR3 DNA: TGTGCCAGCAGTTCGGGAGCGGTGTACACTGAAGCTTTCTTT. Encoded protein: CASSSGAVYTEAFF.